This TCR beta chain is from a study of T cells in Graves' hyperthyroidism and ophthalmopathy. Study observations and caveats: Blood also carried most thyroid clonotypes expanded above 0.001. Ophthalmopathy prediction by the model preceded onset by a median about 6 months.

Amplification yielded TCR beta CDR3 regions, with RNA transcripts as the source. During a first-round RT-PCR of the TCR CDR3, the HTBI primer set was used. One entry per CDR3 protein, called by TCRdb with MiXCR from the multiplex PCR reads. Seen here are some 580,000 distinct CDR3 sequences, about a sixth observed once, and the top ten hold 3% to 4%. Ophthalmopathy patients all had a Clinical Activity Score of at least 3, a NOSPECS grade of at least 4 and disease under 3 months old. Clinical symptoms, serum thyroxine and TRAb, thyroid ultrasound and orbital computed tomography together formed the diagnostic basis. J was trimmed by 5 bases and V by 5 bases; bases with no gene match: 9. The CDR3 runs to 15 residues. Per germline, CDR1 SNHLY and CDR2 FYNNEI. This clonotype has at least ten counts. What it binds is not known.

The material sequenced was blood. V usage is TRBV2 and J usage is TRBJ1-5; 7 bases map to TRBD1. The TCR sequence derives from a woman aged 40 to 50 with Graves' ophthalmopathy. This CDR3 is CASSPDGQAHQPQHF. In DNA, the CDR3 is TGTGCCAGCAGTCCCGATGGACAGGCCCATCAGCCCCAGCATTTT.